Sequencing of this T cell receptor (beta chain) was carried out in a study of CD8+ T cells in alopecia areata. Broader study findings: Persistence in scalp and blood during tofacitinib was observed for many expanded lesional clones. Scalp specimens additionally yield sequences from normal skin's resident alphabeta T cells.

Treatment given: oral pan-JAK inhibitor, 5-10 mg twice daily. Following extraction, RNA underwent reverse transcription to cDNA, which served as the sequencing template. This table comes from immunoSEQ multiplex PCR, and its TCRdb copy is limited to in-frame clones, with some not included. This sample has about 120,000 clones; more than 40% occur once, and the top ten carry about 0.5%. Trimming removed 3 bases from V and 8 bases from J, with 17 bases in between. The germline CDR1 and CDR2 sequences are ENHRY and SYGVKD. The CDR3 loop spans 15 amino acids. With regard to this clone: What it binds is not known.

The rearrangement joins TRBV10-3 to TRBJ2-1, with D perhaps being TRBD1 or TRBD2 (5 bases each). Material: CD4+ T cells sorted from blood, obtained at week 4, from a patient treated with tofacitinib. The receptor's source is a human donor with alopecia areata. The CDR3 protein is CAISDKGERGDEQFF. CDR3 coding DNA: TGTGCCATCAGTGACAAAGGGGAGCGTGGGGATGAGCAGTTCTTC.